A selection of T cell receptor beta chains follows, all from one sample in a study of shared clonotypes between healthy human individuals. TCRdb's table, derived via immunoSEQ multiplex PCR, lists solely in-frame clones and lacks some. Among over 1.5 million clones listed, 98% were seen once. The sample consisted of naive CD4+ T cells sorted from blood. Receptors were obtained from a man aged 30 to 45 in good health. Each CDR3 is given with its conserved first and last residue. The D gene is left open where the match is weak. Only some rows state a clone size, as once, few, many or a class for expanded clones.

j_gene | d_gene | v_gene | abundance | len | CDR3aa | CDR3nt
TRBJ2-7 | NA | TRBV7-9 | NA | 14 | CASIRGGEAYEQYF | TGTGCCAGCATCCGAGGAGGGGAGGCCTACGAGCAGTACTTC
TRBJ2-3 | TRBD2 | TRBV28 | NA | 16 | CASSLGLADSTDTQYF | TGTGCCAGCAGTTTAGGACTAGCGGATAGCACAGATACGCAGTATTTT
TRBJ2-1 | NA | TRBV19 | NA | 17 | CASSIRTLRIGYNEQFF | TGTGCCAGTAGTATACGAACTTTGAGGATTGGATACAATGAGCAGTTCTTC
TRBJ2-7 | NA | TRBV11-2 | NA | 16 | CASSLGLGRGSYEQYF | TGTGCCAGCAGCTTAGGCTTAGGGAGGGGGTCCTACGAGCAGTACTTC
TRBJ2-7 | NA | TRBV28 | NA | 12 | CASGTGSYEQYF | TGTGCCAGTGGGACGGGCTCCTACGAGCAGTACTTC
TRBJ1-2 | TRBD1 | TRBV30 | NA | 12 | CAWSVGQAGYTF | TGTGCCTGGAGTGTCGGACAGGCAGGCTACACCTTC
TRBJ2-2 | NA | TRBV5-1 | NA | 14 | CASSWGRNTGELFF | TGCGCCAGCAGCTGGGGACGGAACACCGGGGAGCTGTTTTTT
TRBJ2-3 | TRBD2 | TRBV2 | NA | 15 | CASSEYSGTTDTQYF | TGTGCCAGCAGTGAATACAGCGGGACCACAGATACGCAGTATTTT
TRBJ2-1 | TRBD1 | TRBV6-5 | NA | 13 | CASRGTGWDEQFF | TGTGCCAGCAGAGGGACAGGTTGGGATGAGCAGTTCTTC
TRBJ2-7 | TRBD2 | TRBV19 | NA | 14 | CASKPAGVTFEQYF | TGTGCCAGTAAACCAGCGGGAGTGACTTTCGAGCAGTACTTC
TRBJ2-7 | NA | TRBV27 | once | 14 | CASSSVGQSYEQYF | TGTGCCAGCAGTTCCGTAGGGCAGTCCTACGAGCAGTACTTC